This paragraph reports one T cell receptor (beta chain). The data were obtained in a study of shared T cell receptors in the human thymus. Sequencing used immunoSEQ multiplex PCR; TCRdb keeps in-frame clones, though not all of them. The table includes about 380,000 clones, approximately 95% detected once. This CDR3 has 18 amino acids. The sequence was obtained from a human donor. The chain is built from TRBV21-1 and TRBJ1-2; the DNA was not used to check the table's D call, TRBD1. TRBV21-1 is a documented pseudogene. The sequencing sample was made of thymocytes. The CDR3 sequence is CASSKEGATVPGPLGYTF. The CDR3 DNA is TGTGCCAGCAGCAAAGAAGGGGCGACAGTACCCGGGCCTTTGGGCTACACCTTC.